This T cell receptor (beta chain) was documented in a study of cytomegalovirus exposure and HLA in healthy donors. CDR3 length: 16 amino acids. V gave up 0 bases and J gave up 2 bases; unmatched junction bases: 4. The germline CDR1 and CDR2 sequences are LGHNA and YNFKEQ. Primers for the PCR totalled 60 Vbeta and 13 Jbeta. The table came from immunoSEQ multiplex PCR; TCRdb's copy has only in-frame clones and leaves some out. The data contain approximately 210,000 clones, roughly 82% of them singletons. Overall study results and limits: Through in vitro validation, three CMV-associated chains were shown to be specific for CMV antigens. Common viral pathogens seemed to be connected with several of the most significant clusters, according to a later analysis.

Concerning this clone: The antigen is not known.

Sequenced: PBMCs. The rearrangement links TRBV4-2 to TRBJ2-5, with 9 bases fitting TRBD2. The TCR originated in a man between 40 and 49 years old in good health and CMV-seropositive. CDR3 bases: TGTGCCAGCAGCCAAGAAATAACTAGCGGGCAAGAGACCCAGTACTTC. Amino acids: CASSQEITSGQETQYF.